This T cell receptor (beta chain) was sequenced in a study of shared clonotypes between healthy human individuals. This CDR3 spans 16 amino acids. The germline V gene encodes CDR1 LGHNA and CDR2 YNFKEQ. The V gene end was trimmed by 0 bases and the J gene end by 6 bases; junction bases not matched to a gene: 7. An assay was performed, and its level was deep. The assay was immunoSEQ multiplex PCR, and TCRdb's table has in-frame clones only and misses some. The sample shows approximately 500,000 clones, 90% to 96% of them seen only once. Nashville, Tennessee was home to all donors, who were Caucasian adults.

Sequencing was performed on naive CD4+ T cells sorted from blood. Documented subset: CD45RA+ positively selected. The V and J genes are TRBV4-2 and TRBJ2-1; TRBD2 agrees at 8 bases. This TCR was sampled from a woman aged 25 to 39 in good health. The CDR3 DNA reads TGTGCCAGCAGCCAAGACTTTAGCGGGACCCTCAATGAGCAGTTCTTC. Protein: CASSQDFSGTLNEQFF.